This TCR beta chain was documented in a study of T-cell reconstitution after alpha-beta-depleted transplantation in children (dated by TCRdb to the mid-2010s). In terms of the full investigation: Using TCR repertoire profiling, the study followed T-cell immune reconstitution in a quantitative way in children after TCRalphabeta/CD19-depleted allogeneic hematopoietic cell transplantation.

The library was produced with PCR. TCRdb records Illumina HiSeq 2500 as the sequencer. Molecular barcoding was employed in the preparation of TCR libraries, with unique molecular identifiers being used to normalize TCRbeta repertoire quantification. In-frame beta chains were kept once TCRdb had trimmed the public reads at Q25 with fastp and called clones with MiXCR. Merged by CDR3 protein, the rows form single entries marked with the most common genes and DNA. Recorded for this sample are about 980,000 distinct CDR3 sequences; around 30% of them occurred a single time. The ten largest clones add up to roughly 27% of the sample. This specimen's treatment or condition label, per the study, means: allogeneic hematopoietic cell transplantation with graft depleted of TCRalphabeta T cells and CD19 B cells. TCRalphabeta/CD19-depleted allogeneic hematopoietic cell grafts were given to the transplant recipients, all of whom were children.

Beyond this particular receptor, the publication reports: Hyperexpanded clone frequencies declined over subsequent months; after one year, T-cell counts and TCRbeta diversity were mostly attributed to newly produced T cells. The high TCRbeta diversity at day 60 in some patients was ascribed to recipient T cells and intrathymic progenitors that had survived conditioning. Apparently early alphabetaT-cell count recovery about two months after transplant reportedly relied on only several hundred rapidly expanded clones derived from non-depleted graft cells.

In the case of this clonotype: The antigen it binds to is not known. Base qualities are not at hand, and no much larger clone is one base apart.

Its CDR3 holds 16 amino acids, cysteine through phenylalanine. Only the CDR3 portion is preserved as DNA: 48 bases, with reading frame beginning at the first base. V is clipped by 3 bases and J by 0 bases, and the sequence between their germline boundaries is 14 bases long. The sample here was PBMCs, mostly from graft donor cells, taken 360 days after TCRalphabeta/CD19-depleted stem cell transplant. The rearranged chain carries TRBV12-3 or TRBV12-4 and TRBJ2-5; the best D guess is TRBD2, with 6 bases matching. This receptor was taken from a boy under two years old who had a stem cell transplant for SCID, so the T cells may come from the graft donor. The DNA reads as follows: TGTGCCAGCAGTTTCCAGGGAGGAGGGAACCAAGAGACCCAGTACTTC. It is translated as CASSFQGGGNQETQYF.